These 5 T cell receptor beta chains share one sample of origin, sequenced in a study of post-analysis software for immune sequencing data. The study, taken as a whole, reports: Patients had higher frequencies than controls of a few TRBV segments, including TRBV5-6, TRBV5-1 and TRBV20-1.

For these TCRs, the target antigens are not known. Unique molecular identifiers had been added to the TCR beta cDNA libraries. TCRdb analysed the PCR reads with MiXCR anew, one entry per CDR3 protein. The sample lists 750,000 to 950,000 distinct CDR3 sequences, roughly 50% occurring once. What was sequenced was blood. The source of these receptors is a girl aged 10 to 17 with multiple sclerosis.

This clonotype was detected ten times or more. A read error may account for a junction end that differs from germline. The V and J genes are TRBV5-1 and TRBJ2-6; 8 nucleotides align to TRBD1. The CDR3 spans 15 residues. Germline CDR1 and CDR2: SGHRS and YFSETQ. In nucleotides, the CDR3 is TGTGCCAGCAGCTCACAGGGGGCTGGGGCCAACGTCCTGACTTTC. Translation gives CASSSQGAGANVLTF.

CDR3 loop: CASSLDSLKSYEQYF. CDR3 coding DNA: TGCGCCAGCAGCTTGGACAGCCTTAAGTCCTACGAGCAGTACTTC. The J gene is TRBJ2-7, the V gene TRBV5-1; no firm D call. CDR3 length equals 15 residues. Trimming removed 0 bases at V and 1 base at J, with 11 bases between. Germline loops: CDR1 SGHRS, CDR2 YFSETQ. Complete variable domain (other parts from reference TRBV5-1 and TRBJ2-7): KAGVTQTPRYLIKTRGQQVTLSCSPISGHRSVSWYQQTPGQGLQFLFEYFSETQRNKGNFPGRFSGRQFSNSRSEMNVSTLELGDSALYLCASSLDSLKSYEQYFGPGTRLTVT.

This clonotype showed up just a few times. CDR3 sequence (DNA): TGTGCCAGCAGCTTAACGAGCGGGGGGACATCCACAGATACGCAGTATTTT. Its protein product is CASSLTSGGTSTDTQYF. V usage is TRBV7-9 and J usage is TRBJ2-3, with 9 bases identical to TRBD2. The CDR3 consists of 17 residues. Per germline, CDR1 SEHNR and CDR2 FQNEAQ (reference sequence). Trimming removed 2 bases from V and 2 bases from J; junction bases left unmatched: 8. The entire variable domain, with the rest obtained from reference TRBV7-9 and TRBJ2-3, is as follows: DTGVSQNPRHKITKRGQNVTFRCDPISEHNRLYWYRQTLGQGPEFLTYFQNEAQLEKSRLLSDRFSAERPKGSFSTLEIQRTEQGDSAMYLCASSLTSGGTSTDTQYFGPGTRLTVL.

This clonotype was seen only once. The rearrangement uses TRBV11-2 and TRBJ2-6; no definite D call. CDR1 and CDR2 (germline): SGHAT, FQNNGV. The ends were cut back, 2 bases at V and 0 bases at J, with 11 bases in the middle. This CDR3 comprises 17 residues. The CDR3 protein is CASSLRVISSGANVLTF. CDR3 in DNA: TGTGCCAGCAGCTTAAGGGTGATTAGCTCTGGGGCCAACGTCCTGACTTTC.

This rearrangement joins TRBV29-1 to TRBJ2-1, with D possibly TRBD2 on 6 matching bases. The CDR3 is made up of 16 amino acids. CDR1 is SQVTM and CDR2 is ANQGSEA in the germline V gene. V gave up 1 base and J gave up 0 bases, with 13 bases separating them. CDR3 sequence: CSVEGGAGRSYNEQFF. CDR3 nucleotide sequence: TGCAGCGTTGAAGGAGGAGCGGGCCGCTCCTACAATGAGCAGTTCTTC.